The 21 T cell receptor beta chains given below trace back to one sample, sequenced in a study of graft-versus-host responses after intestinal transplantation. Profiling relied on immunoSEQ multiplex PCR, and the TCRdb table lists in-frame clones only, not all of them. The repertoire holds tens of thousands of clones, with about 95% as singletons. The sequences come from PBMCs, collected 16 days after intestinal transplant. These receptors were collected from a human patient who received an intestinal transplant, so some T cells may come from the graft donor.

The rearrangement uses TRBV28 and TRBJ1-5; a weak D match, TRBD1 (5 bases). The CDR3 covers 17 residues. Deletions cut 7 bases from V and 2 bases from J, with 21 bases between. Germline CDR1 is MDHEN and CDR2 is SYDVKM. CDR3 DNA sequence: TGTGCCAGCATCCTACACCGGGACGGGGGAGGCAATCAGCCCCAGCATTTT. Translating it yields CASILHRDGGGNQPQHF. The variable domain in full, completed from reference TRBV28 and TRBJ1-5, reads DVKVTQSSRYLVKRTGEKVFLECVQDMDHENMFWYRQDPGLGLRLIYFSYDVKMKEKGDIPEGYSVSREKKERFSLILESASTNQTSMYLCASILHRDGGGNQPQHFGDGTRLSIL.

V and J are TRBV13 and TRBJ2-3; 11 nucleotides agree with TRBD2. This CDR3 has 16 amino acids. Germline CDR1 and CDR2: PRHDT and FYEKMQ (reference sequence). V was clipped by 2 bases and J by 6 bases; unmatched bases: 7. The CDR3 nucleotides read TGTGCCAGCAGCTTACGGGCTAGCGGGAGGATGGATACGCAGTATTTT. Protein sequence: CASSLRASGRMDTQYF.

The chain couples TRBV5-6 to TRBJ1-1, with TRBD1 as a possible D gene (6 bases). The germline V and J ends were trimmed by 3 bases and 5 bases, with 14 bases remaining between them. This CDR3 has 14 amino acids. Germline CDR1 reads SGHDT; CDR2 reads YYEEEE. The CDR3 bases are TGTGCCAGCAGCTCACCTTTGGGGGCTACTGAAGCTTTCTTT. This codes for CASSSPLGATEAFF. The full variable domain, rest sourced from reference TRBV5-6 and TRBJ1-1, is DAGVTQSPTHLIKTRGQQVTLRCSPKSGHDTVSWYQQALGQGPQFIFQYYEEEERQRGNFPDRFSGHQFPNYSSELNVNALLLGDSALYLCASSSPLGATEAFFGQGTRLTVV.

V usage is TRBV27 and J usage is TRBJ2-3; no clear D. The germline CDR1 and CDR2 sequences are MNHEY and SMNVEV (reference sequence). The CDR3 is 14 amino acids. V was cut by 1 base and J by 2 bases, with 7 bases left in between. CDR3 in DNA: TGTGCCAGCAGTTTATTGGGTTACACAGATACGCAGTATTTT. Its protein product is CASSLLGYTDTQYF.

The chain couples TRBV19 to TRBJ1-1; TRBD1 is a possible D gene (5 bases). CDR3 length: 14 residues. Germline assignment: CDR1 LNHDA and CDR2 SQIVND (reference sequence). Trimming took 7 bases from V and 1 from J, leaving 13 bases between them. CDR3 in amino acids: CASMGRGANTEAFF. The CDR3 DNA reads TGTGCCAGTATGGGAAGGGGCGCGAACACTGAAGCTTTCTTT. Together with reference TRBV19 and TRBJ1-1, the CDR3 gives the full variable domain: DGGITQSPKYLFRKEGQNVTLSCEQNLNHDAMYWYRQDPGQGLRLIYYSQIVNDFQKGDIAEGYSVSREKKESFPLTVTSAQKNPTAFYLCASMGRGANTEAFFGQGTRLTVV.

The V call is TRBV15, the J call TRBJ2-4, with a possible D match to TRBD2 (7 bases). The V gene lost 3 bases and the J gene lost 2 bases, with 17 bases spanning the gap. Germline CDR1 reads LNHNV; CDR2 reads YYDKDF (reference sequence). The CDR3 length is 17 residues. The CDR3 bases are TGTGCCACCAGCAGTTTGCCTGGGGGGGCCACCAAAAACATTCAGTACTTC. This translates into CATSSLPGGATKNIQYF.

The chain employs TRBV28 and TRBJ2-1; no clear D. Per germline, CDR1 MDHEN and CDR2 SYDVKM. This CDR3 comprises 15 residues. V shed 4 bases and J shed 9 bases, with 19 bases lying between them. This CDR3 reads CASSSEAQPAGEQFF. DNA for the CDR3: TGTGCCAGCAGTTCAGAGGCCCAACCCGCCGGTGAGCAGTTCTTC.

This chain connects TRBV7-2 to TRBJ2-3; D possibly corresponds to TRBD1 (6 bases). Trimming removed 1 base from V and 2 bases from J, with 13 bases in between. Germline assignment: CDR1 SGHTA and CDR2 FQGNSA. There are 16 residues in the CDR3. This CDR3 is CASSLDAGAITDTQYF. The DNA of the CDR3 is TGTGCCAGCAGCTTAGATGCAGGGGCCATCACAGATACGCAGTATTTT.

This rearrangement joins TRBV5-1 to TRBJ2-7, with D unresolved. Per the germline V gene, CDR1 is SGHRS and CDR2 is YFSETQ. The ends were cut back, 0 bases at V and 5 bases at J, with 6 bases in the middle. The CDR3 sequence is 12 residues long. The CDR3 is CASSLVSNEQYF. The CDR3 DNA sequence: TGCGCCAGCAGCTTGGTGAGCAACGAGCAGTACTTC.

The chain recombines TRBV5-1 with TRBJ2-7; TRBD1 is a possible D gene (7 bases). Germline V gives CDR1 SGHRS, CDR2 YFSETQ. The CDR3 covers 16 residues. Trimming pared 1 base from V and 7 bases from J, leaving 21 bases between. The CDR3 DNA follows: TGCGCCAGCAGCTTGAACGGAGGGAAGGGGGCGGGTGAGCAGTACTTC. It yields the protein CASSLNGGKGAGEQYF.

This clone occurred a few times. The V call is TRBV15, the J call TRBJ1-1; D is unresolved. The CDR3 has 12 residues. V lost 2 bases and J 2 bases, leaving 3 bases between the germline ends. Germline values: CDR1 LNHNV, CDR2 YYDKDF (reference sequence). Written as DNA, the CDR3 is TGTGCCACCAGCAGACTTAACACTGAAGCTTTCTTT. Its translation is CATSRLNTEAFF.

This chain joins TRBV5-6 and TRBJ2-7; D tentatively reads TRBD1 or TRBD2 (5 bases each). Trimming left V 4 bases short and J 2 bases short, with 13 bases between. CDR3 length: 14 residues. Looked up from germline, CDR1 is SGHDT and CDR2 is YYEEEE. CDR3 sequence reads: CASSLTGAPYEQYF. The CDR3 DNA follows: TGTGCCAGCAGCCTGACCGGGGCCCCCTACGAGCAGTACTTC.

This clone appeared once. This rearrangement joins TRBV6-1 to TRBJ2-3; 7 nucleotides align to TRBD1. Per the germline V gene, CDR1 is MNHNS and CDR2 is SASEGT. Trimming took 4 bases from V and 5 from J; bases not matched to a gene: 3. The CDR3 is made up of 13 amino acids. Here the CDR3 DNA reads TGTGCCAGCAGTGCACAGGGGCGAGATACGCAGTATTTT. Residues: CASSAQGRDTQYF.

Notes on this clone: The same CDR3 can be traced to other DNA sequences in this sample. The gene calls are TRBV7-2 and TRBJ2-1, with 12 bases that match TRBD2. CDR3 length equals 15 residues. V shed 5 bases, J shed 6 bases, and the junction held 5 bases outside the gene matches. Germline V gene sequence: CDR1 SGHTA, CDR2 FQGNSA. The CDR3 coding sequence is TGTGCCAGCAGCCGAAAGACTAGCGGGAGCAATGAGCAGTTCTTC. Protein product: CASSRKTSGSNEQFF. The whole variable domain, remainder taken from reference TRBV7-2 and TRBJ2-1, is GAGVSQSPSNKVTEKGKDVELRCDPISGHTALYWYRQSLGQGLEFLIYFQGNSAPDKSGLPSDRFSAERTGGSVSTLTIQRTQQEDSAVYLCASSRKTSGSNEQFFGPGTRLTVL.

V gene TRBV10-1 combines with J gene TRBJ2-5, with 8 bases lining up with TRBD1. The length of the CDR3 is 13 residues. CDR1 and CDR2 (germline): WNHNN, SYGVQD (reference sequence). Trimming removed 6 bases from V and 5 bases from J; junction bases left unmatched: 5. The CDR3 sequence is CASRRTGLETQYF. CDR3 sequence (DNA): TGCGCCAGCAGGCGGACAGGGCTGGAGACCCAGTACTTC.

The V gene is TRBV14, the J gene TRBJ2-7; the D is unclear. Trimming pared 1 base from V and 4 bases from J, leaving 2 bases between. Per the germline V gene, CDR1 is SGHDN and CDR2 is FVKESK. This CDR3 has 11 amino acids. CDR3 coding DNA: TGTGCCAGCAGCCAAGGGTACGAGCAGTACTTC. The encoded protein is CASSQGYEQYF.

V gene TRBV27 combines with J gene TRBJ2-2; maybe TRBD1 (5 bases). Germline loops: CDR1 MNHEY, CDR2 SMNVEV (reference sequence). The CDR3 consists of 15 residues. Trimming stripped 2 bases from V and 2 bases from J, with 9 bases between. In DNA, the CDR3 is TGTGCCAGCAGTTTAAAGGGGCTAAACACCGGGGAGCTGTTTTTT. Residues: CASSLKGLNTGELFF.

This chain joins TRBV7-8 and TRBJ2-7; either TRBD1 or TRBD2 may supply D (5 bases each). The CDR3 covers 15 residues. V lost 4 bases and J 7 bases, leaving 20 bases between the germline ends. Germline values: CDR1 SGHVS, CDR2 FQNEAQ. The CDR3 sequence: CASSYTLGWDGEQYF. CDR3 DNA: TGTGCCAGCAGCTATACGTTGGGGTGGGACGGGGAGCAGTACTTC.

The chain recombines TRBV9 with TRBJ2-1, with 7 bases aligning to TRBD2. Germline values: CDR1 SGDLS, CDR2 YYNGEE. With 3 bases clipped from V and 4 bases from J, the junction kept 7 bases outside the gene matches. This CDR3 spans 15 amino acids. The chain's CDR3 is CASSDRDYDYNEQFF. Here the CDR3 DNA reads TGTGCCAGCAGCGACCGGGACTACGATTACAATGAGCAGTTCTTC.

This chain connects TRBV5-5 to TRBJ2-6; 10 nucleotides agree with TRBD1. The length of the CDR3 is 19 residues. Looked up from germline, CDR1 is SGHKS and CDR2 is YYEKEE (reference sequence). Trimming cost V 1 base and J 0 bases; bases outside gene matches: 7. In DNA form, the CDR3 reads TGTGCCAGCAGCTTGCGGACAGGGGGACTCTACTCTGGGGCCAACGTCCTGACTTTC. Translated, it gives CASSLRTGGLYSGANVLTF.

The V call is TRBV28, the J call TRBJ1-6, with 7 bases lining up with TRBD1. Germline V lookup: CDR1 MDHEN, CDR2 SYDVKM. The J segment lost 6 bases and the V segment lost 8 bases, leaving 10 bases of the junction unmatched. This CDR3 has 15 amino acids. The CDR3 is CASLPPGQPNSPLHF. The CDR3 bases are TGTGCCAGCCTTCCGCCGGGACAGCCTAATTCACCCCTCCACTTT.